These T cell receptor beta chains were read from a single sample in a study of blood T cell repertoires in COVID-19. Method: immunoSEQ multiplex PCR; TCRdb's copy keeps in-frame clones and lacks some. The sample contains 200,000 or so clones, 81% of which appear only once. The sequenced sample was peripheral blood. The receptors stem from a woman older than 75 with COVID-19, enrolled during active disease. The CDR3 runs from the conserved cysteine through the conserved F or W. The D gene is left open where the match is weak. Size is stated for part of the rows, as once, few or many counts, or as a class when the clone is expanded.

clone_size	v_call	j_call	d_call	cdr3_aa	cdr3_nt
-	TRBV9	TRBJ2-7	TRBD2	CASSARGIALIDEQYF	TGTGCCAGCAGCGCGCGGGGGATCGCCCTAATCGACGAGCAGTACTTC
-	TRBV7-2	TRBJ2-7	TRBD2	CASTPGLASYEQYF	TGTGCCAGCACCCCCGGACTAGCGTCCTACGAGCAGTACTTC
-	TRBV9	TRBJ1-2	-	CASSNQGFYGYTF	TGTGCCAGCAGCAACCAGGGTTTCTATGGCTACACCTTC
-	TRBV9	TRBJ1-2	-	CASSELTGLGWGYTF	TGTGCCAGCAGCGAATTAACAGGGTTAGGGTGGGGCTACACCTTC
-	TRBV7-2	TRBJ1-1	-	CASSLYQGNTEAFF	TGTGCCAGCAGCTTGTATCAGGGGAACACTGAAGCTTTCTTT
-	TRBV19	TRBJ1-2	-	CASSWTLNYGYTF	TGTGCCAGTAGCTGGACATTAAACTATGGCTACACCTTC
-	TRBV7-3	TRBJ1-6	-	CASSPTGGNSPLHF	TGTGCCAGCAGCCCCACAGGAGGGAATTCACCCCTCCACTTT
-	TRBV2	TRBJ1-2	-	CASSGATGNYGYTF	TGTGCCAGCAGTGGAGCCACAGGGAACTATGGCTACACCTTC
-	TRBV11-2	TRBJ1-2	-	CASSRGGGYGYTF	TGTGCCAGCAGCCGAGGGGGGGGATATGGCTACACCTTC
-	TRBV6-2/TRBV6-3	TRBJ1-1	-	CASSYGYRRGMNTEAFF	TGTGCCAGCAGTTACGGGTACAGGAGGGGTATGAACACTGAAGCTTTCTTT
-	TRBV29-1	TRBJ1-1	TRBD1	CSVGQGSTEAFF	TGCAGCGTTGGACAGGGTAGCACTGAAGCTTTCTTT
-	TRBV29-1	TRBJ2-1	TRBD1	CSVDRFRGPNEQFF	TGCAGCGTCGACCGGTTTAGGGGGCCAAATGAGCAGTTCTTC
-	TRBV14	TRBJ1-2	TRBD1	CASSQGLTGNGYTF	TGTGCCAGCAGCCAAGGCCTGACAGGGAATGGCTACACCTTC
-	TRBV7-8	TRBJ2-5	TRBD1	CASSLGLGTAQETQYF	TGTGCCAGCAGCCTAGGTCTGGGGACAGCCCAAGAGACCCAGTACTTC
-	TRBV6-5	TRBJ1-5	-	CASSLQAPRDQPQHF	TGTGCCAGCAGTTTACAGGCTCCGCGCGACCAGCCCCAGCATTTT
-	TRBV12-3/TRBV12-4	TRBJ2-1	-	CASSSYNEQFF	TGTGCCAGCAGCTCTTACAATGAGCAGTTCTTC
few	TRBV28	TRBJ1-1	-	CASSSRDKDTEAFF	TGTGCCAGCAGTTCCCGGGACAAGGACACTGAAGCTTTCTTT
-	TRBV2	TRBJ1-2	-	CATATVGGVYGYTF	TGTGCCACCGCGACGGTGGGGGGAGTCTATGGCTACACCTTC
-	TRBV12-3/TRBV12-4	TRBJ1-5	-	CASSPRGLQPQHF	TGTGCCAGCAGCCCCCGCGGCCTTCAGCCCCAGCATTTT
-	TRBV3-1/TRBV3-2	TRBJ2-1	-	CASTVTFGDNEQFF	TGTGCCAGCACCGTCACATTCGGGGACAATGAGCAGTTCTTC
-	TRBV28	TRBJ1-3	-	CASSLEYDYSGNTIYF	TGTGCCAGCAGTTTGGAGTACGATTACTCTGGAAACACCATATATTTT
-	TRBV11-3	TRBJ2-7	-	CASSKQGTLYEQYF	TGTGCCAGCAGCAAACAGGGGACTCTCTACGAGCAGTACTTC
-	TRBV27	TRBJ2-1	TRBD2	CASSGTSGYNEQFF	TGTGCCAGTTCCGGGACTAGCGGATACAATGAGCAGTTCTTC
-	TRBV5-1	TRBJ2-6	TRBD1	CASSLGQGVANVLTF	TGCGCCAGCAGCTTGGGACAGGGGGTGGCCAACGTCCTGACTTTC
-	TRBV27	TRBJ2-7	-	CASSLNRVSYEQYF	TGTGCCAGCAGTTTGAACAGGGTCTCCTACGAGCAGTACTTC
-	TRBV7-6	TRBJ2-2	-	CASSSRTVNTGELFF	TGTGCCAGCAGCTCTCGGACAGTAAACACCGGGGAGCTGTTTTTT
-	TRBV9	TRBJ2-1	TRBD2	CASSGTSGRVNEQFF	TGTGCCAGCAGTGGGACTAGCGGGAGGGTGAATGAGCAGTTCTTC
-	TRBV6-5	TRBJ2-7	TRBD2	CASREGGRNEQYF	TGTGCCAGCCGGGAGGGGGGGCGTAACGAGCAGTACTTC
-	TRBV6-5	TRBJ1-1	TRBD1	CASRSRGLTEAFF	TGTGCCAGCAGATCTAGGGGGCTCACTGAAGCTTTCTTT
-	TRBV28	TRBJ2-1	-	CASRAPRGQRDYNEQFF	TGTGCCAGCAGAGCCCCTCGCGGTCAGAGGGACTACAATGAGCAGTTCTTC
few	TRBV5-1	TRBJ1-4	-	CASSFQSNEKLFF	TGCGCCAGCAGCTTCCAGTCTAATGAAAAACTGTTTTTT
few	TRBV3-1/TRBV3-2	TRBJ1-5	-	CASSQDGGVNQPQHF	TGTGCCAGCAGCCAAGATGGGGGGGTCAATCAGCCCCAGCATTTT
-	TRBV23-1	TRBJ2-3	-	CASSQLGGPDYISSTDTQYF	TGCGCCAGCAGTCAACTCGGGGGGCCCGATTACATATCTAGCACAGATACGCAGTATTTT
-	TRBV5-5	TRBJ2-5	TRBD1	CASSLTGDRGLETQYF	TGTGCCAGCAGCTTGACGGGGGACAGGGGTTTAGAGACCCAGTACTTC
once	TRBV6-1	TRBJ1-5	-	CASSYPGEFQPQHF	TGTGCCAGCAGTTATCCAGGGGAGTTTCAGCCCCAGCATTTT
-	TRBV6-5	TRBJ2-7	TRBD2	CASSTPSWGGEQYF	TGTGCCAGCAGCACTCCTTCTTGGGGGGGGGAGCAGTACTTC
-	TRBV15	TRBJ1-5	TRBD1	CATSSGGTDNQPQHF	TGTGCCACCAGCAGCGGCGGGACAGACAATCAGCCCCAGCATTTT
-	TRBV29-1	TRBJ2-7	-	CSVEDWLRGEQYF	TGCAGCGTTGAAGATTGGTTGAGAGGGGAGCAGTACTTC
-	TRBV10-2	TRBJ1-1	-	CASRLGGVGTEAFF	TGCGCCAGCAGGCTAGGGGGAGTTGGCACTGAAGCTTTCTTT
-	TRBV11-1	TRBJ2-2	TRBD1	CASSTQGAESGELFF	TGTGCCAGCAGCACCCAGGGGGCGGAATCCGGGGAGCTGTTTTTT
-	TRBV5-1	TRBJ2-3	TRBD2	CASSGPGLATDTQYF	TGCGCCAGCAGCGGACCGGGACTAGCCACAGATACGCAGTATTTT
-	TRBV14	TRBJ2-3	-	CASSLRSGITDTQYF	TGTGCCAGCAGCCTAAGAAGCGGTATCACAGATACGCAGTATTTT
-	TRBV2	TRBJ1-5	TRBD1	CASSGTGTLGGQPQHF	TGTGCCAGCAGTGGGACAGGGACCCTGGGGGGTCAGCCCCAGCATTTT
-	TRBV4-2	TRBJ1-2	-	CASSQDKDTLRGYTF	TGTGCCAGCAGCCAAGATAAGGACACACTTAGGGGCTACACCTTC
-	TRBV5-1	TRBJ2-2	TRBD1	CASRWTGNTGELFF	TGCGCCAGCCGCTGGACAGGGAACACCGGGGAGCTGTTTTTT
-	TRBV6-1	TRBJ2-2	-	CASSEPPENTGELFF	TGTGCCAGCAGTGAACCGCCAGAGAACACCGGGGAGCTGTTTTTT
-	TRBV29-1	TRBJ1-2	-	CSVALGGAFGYTF	TGCAGCGTGGCGCTAGGGGGGGCTTTCGGCTACACCTTC
-	TRBV6-5	TRBJ1-1	-	CASRTGPNAEAFF	TGTGCCAGCAGGACAGGTCCTAACGCTGAAGCTTTCTTT
many	TRBV6-5	TRBJ2-1	TRBD2	CASSYSIGGGSNEQFF	TGTGCCAGCAGTTACTCGATTGGGGGGGGGTCCAATGAGCAGTTCTTC
few	TRBV12-3/TRBV12-4	TRBJ1-1	-	CASSQGTEAFF	TGTGCCAGCAGCCAGGGTACTGAAGCTTTCTTT
-	TRBV7-8	TRBJ2-7	TRBD1	CASSLEGWTGGRFNYEQYF	TGTGCCAGCAGCTTAGAAGGCTGGACAGGGGGGCGCTTTAATTACGAGCAGTACTTC